The TCR beta chain under discussion was sequenced for a study of T cells expressing NK-cell markers. Germline values: CDR1 SQVTM, CDR2 ANQGSEA. The CDR3 runs 11 residues. Reanalyzing the 5' RACE reads, TCRdb keeps one entry per CDR3 protein, without DNA. The sample data list roughly 420,000 distinct CDR3 sequences. This clonotype originated in a woman aged 18-70 years in good health. Sequencing input: blood T cells: a sorted CD56 or NKG2C T cell subset, CD4+ or CD8+ T cells, or bulk PBMC T cells (not recorded which). The V call is TRBV29-1, the J call TRBJ1-1; as DNA is missing, the TRBD1 call by TCRdb cannot be tested. This CDR3 reads CSTNRGVEAFF.